One and the same sample provided the 21 T cell receptor beta chains below, sequenced in a study of cytomegalovirus exposure and HLA in healthy donors. 13 Jbeta primers and 60 Vbeta primers were used for the PCR. Sequenced by immunoSEQ multiplex PCR; TCRdb stores in-frame clones only, minus some. The sample yields roughly 170,000 clones, roughly 80% seen once. Input material: PBMCs. These receptors all come from a man under 40 in good health and CMV-seronegative.

The V gene is TRBV28, the J gene TRBJ1-1; TRBD1 is a possible D gene (6 bases). The CDR3 contains 14 residues. CDR1 and CDR2 from the germline V gene are MDHEN and SYDVKM. The V end was cut by 8 bases, the J end by 1 base, with 14 bases between. The CDR3 bases are TGTGCCAGCTGTATCGCGGACAGGAACACTGAAGCTTTCTTT. Translated, it gives CASCIADRNTEAFF.

This sequence joins TRBV28 and TRBJ1-5; D remains unclear. Germline CDR1 MDHEN, CDR2 SYDVKM. V lost 6 bases and J lost 0, with 15 bases in between. This CDR3 comprises 16 residues. CDR3 sequence: CASRSGLIYSNQPQHF. CDR3 nucleotides: TGTGCCAGCAGATCCGGACTTATTTATAGCAATCAGCCCCAGCATTTT. The full variable domain, completed using reference TRBV28 and TRBJ1-5, is DVKVTQSSRYLVKRTGEKVFLECVQDMDHENMFWYRQDPGLGLRLIYFSYDVKMKEKGDIPEGYSVSREKKERFSLILESASTNQTSMYLCASRSGLIYSNQPQHFGDGTRLSIL.

The V gene is TRBV10-3, the J gene TRBJ1-3; 11 positions match TRBD1. Germline CDR1 is ENHRY and CDR2 is SYGVKD. The CDR3 totals 15 residues. V trimming: 4 bases; J trimming: 4 bases; junction bases outside the gene matches: 3. The CDR3 nucleotides read TGTGCCATCAGTGGGACAGGGGGCTTGGGAAACACCATATATTTT. Amino acids: CAISGTGGLGNTIYF.

The chain carries TRBV10-3 and TRBJ1-6; unclear D gene. Germline CDR1 reads ENHRY; CDR2 reads SYGVKD. V was pared by 10 bases and J by 0 bases, with 13 bases between. The CDR3 is made up of 15 amino acids. CDR3: CATGAPGSYNSPLHF. The CDR3 DNA reads TGTGCCACCGGAGCTCCGGGCTCCTATAATTCACCCCTCCACTTT.

V gene TRBV7-2 combines with J gene TRBJ1-5; D is uncertain. The CDR3 contains 13 residues. The V gene lost 8 bases and the J gene lost 5 bases, with 13 bases spanning the gap. Germline V gene data show CDR1 as SGHTA and CDR2 as FQGNSA. The CDR3 is CASGAHEDQPQHF. The CDR3 DNA is TGTGCCAGCGGCGCACACGAGGATCAGCCCCAGCATTTT.

This chain connects TRBV30 to TRBJ2-7; D perhaps matches TRBD2 (5 bases). The ends were cut back, 3 bases at V and 3 bases at J, with 15 bases in the middle. The CDR3 consists of 14 residues. Germline CDR1 reads GTSNPN; CDR2 reads SVGIG (reference sequence). CDR3 loop: CAWRKTGFIYEQYF. The CDR3 DNA sequence: TGTGCCTGGAGGAAAACGGGATTCATCTACGAGCAGTACTTC.

Worth noting for this clone: Other DNA sequences in this sample translate to the same CDR3. The chain employs TRBV30 and TRBJ1-5, with 7 bases that match TRBD1. The CDR3 has 13 amino acids. Germline V gene data show CDR1 as GTSNPN and CDR2 as SVGIG (reference sequence). V trimming: 2 bases; J trimming: 4 bases; junction bases outside the gene matches: 2. The CDR3 sequence is CAWSSGGNQPQHF. The CDR3 DNA follows: TGTGCCTGGAGTTCAGGGGGGAATCAGCCCCAGCATTTT.

V and J are TRBV6-1 and TRBJ2-5; 8 bases align to TRBD1. The trim removed 7 bases at V and 5 bases at J, leaving 6 bases unmatched. The CDR3 consists of 13 residues. The V gene's germline CDR1 is MNHNS and CDR2 SASEGT. The CDR3, as DNA: TGTGCCAGCAACCAGGGGGCAGGGGAGACCCAGTACTTC. The encoded protein is CASNQGAGETQYF.

V usage is TRBV5-1 and J usage is TRBJ1-2; 8 bases line up with TRBD1. This CDR3 region has 17 residues. Germline V gene data show CDR1 as SGHRS and CDR2 as YFSETQ. With V trimmed by 4 bases and J by 4 bases, 15 bases remained unmatched. The CDR3 protein is CASSLDGQGRKSYGYTF. CDR3 DNA: TGCGCCAGCAGCCTTGACGGACAGGGAAGGAAATCCTATGGCTACACCTTC.

The rearrangement links TRBV5-1 to TRBJ2-2, with TRBD2 matching 12 bases. Germline loops: CDR1 SGHRS, CDR2 YFSETQ. V gave up 0 bases and J gave up 1 base; unmatched junction bases: 4. The CDR3 sequence is 18 residues long. This CDR3 reads CASSLGLAGVRNTGELFF. The CDR3 DNA reads TGCGCCAGCAGCTTGGGACTAGCGGGGGTCAGGAACACCGGGGAGCTGTTTTTT.

The sample holds a few counts of this clone. The J gene is TRBJ2-7, the V gene TRBV5-4; D unclear. Germline V lookup: CDR1 SGHNT, CDR2 YYREEE (reference sequence). The CDR3 covers 12 residues. V was clipped by 0 bases and J by 6 bases, with 7 bases between them. CDR3 residues: CASSLGYSEQYF. The CDR3 DNA reads TGTGCCAGCAGCTTGGGCTATAGCGAGCAGTACTTC.

V gene TRBV27 combines with J gene TRBJ2-7; D remains ambiguous. Trimming shortened V by 1 base and J by 7 bases, and 17 bases separated the two germline ends. The germline gives CDR1 MNHEY, CDR2 SMNVEV (reference sequence). The CDR3 loop spans 15 amino acids. This chain's CDR3 is CASSLFPGSYDEQYF. DNA of the CDR3: TGTGCCAGCAGTTTATTCCCAGGCAGCTACGATGAGCAGTACTTC.

This chain connects TRBV19 to TRBJ2-7, with TRBD1 matching over 10 bases. Losses at the gene ends were 5 bases for V and 5 bases for J; bases not matched to a gene: 3. Per germline, CDR1 LNHDA and CDR2 SQIVND (reference sequence). The CDR3 extends over 13 amino acids. CDR3 region: CASSGQGVDEQYF. CDR3 in DNA: TGTGCCAGTAGTGGACAGGGGGTAGACGAGCAGTACTTC. The entire variable domain, with the rest obtained from reference TRBV19 and TRBJ2-7, is as follows: DGGITQSPKYLFRKEGQNVTLSCEQNLNHDAMYWYRQDPGQGLRLIYYSQIVNDFQKGDIAEGYSVSREKKESFPLTVTSAQKNPTAFYLCASSGQGVDEQYFGPGTRLTVT.

The chain employs TRBV30 and TRBJ2-1, with 8 bases identical to TRBD2. CDR1 GTSNPN and CDR2 SVGIG come from the germline V gene (reference sequence). The CDR3 contains 17 residues. V trimming: 0 bases; J trimming: 1 base; junction bases outside the gene matches: 8. CDR3 nucleotides: TGTGCCTGGAGTGTAACCCGGACTAGCCGGTCCTACAATGAGCAGTTCTTC. The encoded protein is CAWSVTRTSRSYNEQFF.

The V gene is TRBV7-3, the J gene TRBJ2-1; TRBD1 matches at 7 bases. Trimming at V came to 0 bases and at J to 10 bases, leaving 15 bases not matched to a gene. From germline, CDR1 is SGHTA and CDR2 FQGTGA. CDR3 length equals 17 residues. This CDR3 reads CASSLTLGQGEFAEQFF. DNA for the CDR3: TGTGCCAGCAGCTTAACTCTAGGGCAGGGGGAGTTTGCGGAGCAGTTCTTC.

The chain's CDR3 is CAWGRDRGPYEQYF. CDR3 DNA sequence: TGTGCCTGGGGCCGGGACAGGGGGCCCTACGAGCAGTACTTC. This sequence joins TRBV30 and TRBJ2-7; TRBD1 matches at 12 bases. The germline gives CDR1 GTSNPN, CDR2 SVGIG (reference sequence). J gave up 2 bases and V 5 bases, and 4 bases lay outside the gene matches. The CDR3 totals 14 residues.

In its sample, this clone was seen a few times. J is TRBJ2-1 and V is TRBV7-9, with 8 positions matching TRBD2. The CDR3 spans 14 residues. The junction had 1 base not matched to a gene; V was cut back by 4 bases and J by 2 bases. Per the germline V gene, CDR1 is SEHNR and CDR2 is FQNEAQ (reference sequence). The CDR3 loop reads CASSSGGPYNEQFF. Here the CDR3 DNA reads TGTGCCAGCAGCTCGGGGGGGCCCTACAATGAGCAGTTCTTC.

In this sample, this clone turned up once. V gene TRBV9 combines with J gene TRBJ1-5, with 9 bases that match TRBD1. Trimming at V came to 5 bases and at J to 2 bases, leaving 5 bases not matched to a gene. This CDR3 is 15 amino acids long. Germline values: CDR1 SGDLS, CDR2 YYNGEE. CDR3 nucleotide sequence: TGTGCCAGCAGTCCGGGACAGGGAGGCAATCAGCCCCAGCATTTT. Its protein is CASSPGQGGNQPQHF.

The DNA of the CDR3 is TGTGCCAGCAGAGACAGGGGTGCAAACACCATATATTTT. Amino acid sequence: CASRDRGANTIYF. The chain couples TRBV6-1 to TRBJ1-3; TRBD1 matches 8 bases. The CDR3 has 13 residues. With 6 bases clipped from V and 6 bases from J, the junction kept 4 bases outside the gene matches. Germline CDR1 is MNHNS and CDR2 is SASEGT.

The V call is TRBV5-1, the J call TRBJ2-1; 10 bases map to TRBD2. The CDR3 length is 18 residues. CDR1 is SGHRS and CDR2 is YFSETQ in the germline V gene. V shed 1 base, J shed 1 base, and the junction held 8 bases outside the gene matches. In DNA, the CDR3 is TGCGCCAGCAGCTTGAGGGGTAGCGGGGGGCCTTCCTACAATGAGCAGTTCTTC. Translating it yields CASSLRGSGGPSYNEQFF. Full variable domain (outside the CDR3, taken from reference TRBV5-1 and TRBJ2-1): KAGVTQTPRYLIKTRGQQVTLSCSPISGHRSVSWYQQTPGQGLQFLFEYFSETQRNKGNFPGRFSGRQFSNSRSEMNVSTLELGDSALYLCASSLRGSGGPSYNEQFFGPGTRLTVL.

This chain uses TRBV4-3 with TRBJ1-6; no firm D call. V lost 0 bases and J lost 3, with 12 bases in between. This CDR3 region has 17 residues. The germline V gene has CDR1 LGHNA and CDR2 YSLEER. CDR3 residues: CASSQDPYSNYNSPLHF. In DNA form, the CDR3 reads TGCGCCAGCAGCCAAGACCCGTACAGCAACTATAATTCACCCCTCCACTTT.